This TCR beta chain derives from a study of OX40 agonist ivuxolimab in advanced cancers. Across the study: The patients' treatment was ivuxolimab, an agonistic anti-OX40 (CD134) antibody. Cohort: 80% to 90% men, mean age roughly 60, aged about 20 to 90.

V lost 7 bases and J lost 7; bases outside the gene matches: 12. There are 15 residues in the CDR3. Germline assignment: CDR1 MDHEN and CDR2 SYDVKM. Generated by immunoSEQ multiplex PCR, the TCRdb table keeps only in-frame clones and is missing some. The sample has tens of thousands of clones, roughly 85% seen once. This chain joins TRBV28 and TRBJ2-7; 11 positions agree with TRBD1. This sequence was found in an adult with an advanced solid tumor such as melanoma, head and neck, liver or kidney cancer. Sequences were derived from CD4+ or CD8+ T cells sorted from blood, sampled in a trial of the OX40 agonist ivuxolimab. The CDR3 DNA is TGTGCCAGCACTCCGAACGGACAGGGGGCCCGGGAGCAGTACTTC. This gives the protein CASTPNGQGAREQYF.